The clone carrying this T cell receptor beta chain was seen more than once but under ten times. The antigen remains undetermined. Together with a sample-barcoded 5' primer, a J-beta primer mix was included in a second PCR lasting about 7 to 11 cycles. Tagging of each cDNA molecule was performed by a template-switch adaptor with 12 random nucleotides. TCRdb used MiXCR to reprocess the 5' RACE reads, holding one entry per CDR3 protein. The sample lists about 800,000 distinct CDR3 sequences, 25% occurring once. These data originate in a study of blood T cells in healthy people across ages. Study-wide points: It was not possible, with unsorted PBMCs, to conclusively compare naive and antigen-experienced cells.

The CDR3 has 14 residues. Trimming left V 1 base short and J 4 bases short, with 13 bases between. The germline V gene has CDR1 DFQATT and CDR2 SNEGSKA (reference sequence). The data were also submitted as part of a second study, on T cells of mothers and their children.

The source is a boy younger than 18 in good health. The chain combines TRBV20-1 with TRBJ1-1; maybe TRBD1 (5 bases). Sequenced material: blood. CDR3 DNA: TGCAGTGCTAGAGGATCTCTGGGGGTCACTGAAGCTTTCTTT. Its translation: CSARGSLGVTEAFF.